This TCR beta chain stems from a study of T cells expressing NK-cell markers. Overall study: All TCR beta repertoires analysed originated from sorted CD3+CD56+NKG2C+, CD3+CD56+NKG2C- and CD3+CD56-NKG2C+ T cells.

From the 5' RACE reads, TCRdb lists one entry per CDR3 protein and no DNA. This table holds approximately 150,000 distinct CDR3 sequences. Study conclusions and caveats: Among several donors, these clonotypes also ranked first in the CD3+CD56-NKG2C+ fraction.

As concerns this clonotype: Its cognate antigen is unknown.

The clonotype was recovered from a man between 18 and 35 years old in good health. Sequences were obtained from blood T cells: a sorted CD56 or NKG2C T cell subset, CD4+ or CD8+ T cells, or bulk PBMC T cells (not recorded which).

CDR3 protein: CASSPYYSGRSDYEQYF. The rearrangement links TRBV3-1 to TRBJ2-7; TCRdb names TRBD2, which stays unverified in the absence of DNA. CDR1 is LGHDT, CDR2 YNNKEL, per germline (reference sequence). The CDR3 sequence is 17 residues long.